A selection of T cell receptor beta chains follows, all from one sample in a study of T cell repertoires in cytomegalovirus infection. TCRdb processed the reads anew with MiXCR; each CDR3 protein has one entry. The repertoire holds some 680,000 distinct CDR3 sequences, with less than 40% as singletons. The sample comprised PBMCs. These receptors all stem from a human donor in good health (CMV status not recorded). Some clones in this sample may be carry-over from other donors' samples. Both conserved end residues are part of each CDR3. D genes are given only for firm matches. Some rows have no size entry. The others give once, few or many, or a class for an expanded clone.

NA	TRBV2	TRBJ2-1	NA	TGTGCCAGCAATCTCTCCTGCGGACCCTACAATGAGCAGTTCTTC	CASNLSCGPYNEQFF
NA	TRBV5-4	TRBJ2-7	NA	TGTGCCAGCAGCCGCGGCCACATCCGGGACACCATAACCTACGAGCAGTACTTC	CASSRGHIRDTITYEQYF
NA	TRBV5-6	TRBJ2-1	NA	TGTGCCAGCAGCTATTTTCCGCGGGACTCCAATGAGCAGTTCTTC	CASSYFPRDSNEQFF
few	TRBV27	TRBJ1-2	TRBD1	TGTGCCAGCAGTACGCTAGGACAGGGGACGCGAGGCTACACCTTC	CASSTLGQGTRGYTF
few	TRBV5-1	TRBJ2-7	NA	TGCGCCAGCAGCATCGATTCCTACGAGCAGTACTTC	CASSIDSYEQYF
once	TRBV29-1	TRBJ2-3	TRBD2	TGCAGCGTTGGGACTAGCGGGAACACAGATACGCAGTATTTT	CSVGTSGNTDTQYF
NA	TRBV10-2	TRBJ2-5	TRBD2	TGCGCCAGCAGTGAGTCGTGGGTAGGGACTAAGCTGTACCAAGAGACCCAGTACTTC	CASSESWVGTKLYQETQYF
NA	TRBV19	TRBJ1-5	NA	TGTGCCAGTAGCTGTGACAGTAGCAATCAGCCCCAGCATTTT	CASSCDSSNQPQHF
few	TRBV28	TRBJ1-5	NA	TGTGCCAGCAGTTTTAAAACAGGATCCGCTGGCCAGCCCCAGCATTTT	CASSFKTGSAGQPQHF
NA	TRBV7-2	TRBJ2-1	TRBD2	TGTGCCAGCAGCTCTCCTCTAGCGGGATACTCCTACAATGAGCAGTTCTTC	CASSSPLAGYSYNEQFF
NA	TRBV10-3	TRBJ2-3	TRBD1	TGTGCCATCAGACGACAGGGACCCACAGATACGCAGTATTTT	CAIRRQGPTDTQYF
few	TRBV29-1	TRBJ1-1	NA	TGCAGCCTGAAGTCGGGAGGCAACACTGAAGCTTTCTTT	CSLKSGGNTEAFF
NA	TRBV28	TRBJ2-3	TRBD2	TGTGCCAGCAGTACCCAAGCGGGGGCAGATACGCAGTATTTT	CASSTQAGADTQYF
NA	TRBV7-9	TRBJ1-5	NA	TGTGCCAGCAGCTTAAGCCCGACAGAAAACAATCAGCCCCAGCATTTT	CASSLSPTENNQPQHF
NA	TRBV7-2	TRBJ1-6	NA	TGTGCCAGCAGCTTAGTTCACGCCCGAGATAATTCACCCCTCCCCTTT	CASSLVHARDNSPLPF
NA	TRBV7-6	TRBJ1-5	NA	TGTGCTAGCAGCGATACGCAGGGGAGCAATCAGCCCCAGCATTTT	CASSDTQGSNQPQHF
few	TRBV6-1	TRBJ2-3	TRBD1	TGTGCCAGCAGTAAACAGGGGAGTGTGGCCAACACAGATACGCAGTATTTT	CASSKQGSVANTDTQYF
many	TRBV7-2	TRBJ2-5	TRBD2	TGTGCCAGCAGCTTAGGGGCGGGGGGCAAAGAGACCCAGTACTTC	CASSLGAGGKETQYF
few	TRBV7-9	TRBJ1-3	NA	TGTGCCAGCAGCTCCGGACGGCAATCTGGAAACACCATATATTTT	CASSSGRQSGNTIYF
few	TRBV7-8	TRBJ2-1	NA	TGTGCCAGCAGCCCAAATAGCGGACTCCTGATTTCCAATGAGCAGTTCTTC	CASSPNSGLLISNEQFF
few	TRBV7-2	TRBJ2-7	TRBD1	TGTGCCAGCAGCTTTTCACAGGGGCTCTCCTACGAGCAGTACTTC	CASSFSQGLSYEQYF
NA	TRBV7-6	TRBJ2-1	TRBD2	TGTGCTAGCAGCCCCTTCCAGCGGGGCAATGAGCAGTTCTTC	CASSPFQRGNEQFF